This T cell receptor beta chain was observed in a study of blood T cell repertoires in COVID-19. All enrollees were roughly 18 to 89 years old and from around 25 US areas. Using immunoSEQ multiplex PCR, the repertoire was profiled, and TCRdb retains in-frame clones only, with some absent. The sample has just over 300,000 clones, roughly 90% seen once. Germline CDR1 and CDR2: SQVTM and ANQGSEA. Germline trimming cut 6 bases from V and 1 base from J; bases unmatched to any gene: 12. This CDR3 comprises 15 residues. The rearrangement links TRBV29-1 to TRBJ2-7; TRBD1 matches at 7 bases. This TCR was recovered from a woman between 18 and 29 years old who had recovered from COVID-19. The sequenced sample was PBMCs or T cells enriched from blood (not recorded which). This chain's CDR3 is CSVKKTGARSYEQYF. In nucleotides, the CDR3 is TGCAGCGTGAAAAAAACAGGGGCAAGGTCCTACGAGCAGTACTTC.